This record covers a single T cell receptor beta chain. This sample was taken from a study of blood T cell repertoires in COVID-19. Profiled with immunoSEQ multiplex PCR; TCRdb holds only in-frame clones, not every one. The data show about 140,000 clones, about 83% seen once. The CDR3 runs to 11 residues. V was cut by 8 bases and J by 6 bases, with 8 bases left in between. The germline V gene has CDR1 SGHAT and CDR2 FQNNGV. This TCR was sampled from a man younger than 40 with COVID-19, enrolled during active disease. The gene calls are TRBV11-2 and TRBJ2-1; D is undetermined. Sequencing input: peripheral blood. DNA of the CDR3: TGTGCCAGCGGCAGGCGCAATGAGCAGTTCTTC. It translates to CASGRRNEQFF.